These 31 T cell receptor beta chains were all obtained from the same sample, sequenced in a study of CXCR3-negative and CXCR3-positive naive CD8 T cells. All TRB cDNA libraries came from 5' RACE performed with UMI labels. One entry per CDR3 protein, without DNA, is what TCRdb gives after re-calling the 5' RACE reads. This sample's table reports 30,000 to 40,000 distinct CDR3 sequences. The sample consisted of memory CD8+ T cells from blood. These receptors were obtained from a human donor in good health. Some clones in this sample may be carry-over from other donors' samples.

The chain is built from TRBV2 and TRBJ2-2; TCRdb proposes TRBD1, but this gene call is untestable without DNA. CDR3 size: 15 residues. The germline V gene has CDR1 SNHLY and CDR2 FYNNEI. The CDR3 is CASSERGLGDGELFF.

The chain is built from TRBV7-6 and TRBJ2-1; TCRdb proposes TRBD2, but this gene call is untestable without DNA. The CDR3 has 15 residues. The V gene's germline CDR1 is SGHVS and CDR2 FNYEAQ. The CDR3 is CASSLGGPSYNEQFF.

The chain employs TRBV7-2 and TRBJ2-5. Germline V gene data show CDR1 as SGHTA and CDR2 as FQGNSA. This CDR3 spans 12 amino acids. The CDR3 region is CASSPPLETQYF.

The chain recombines TRBV5-1 with TRBJ2-1; TCRdb names TRBD1, which stays unverified in the absence of DNA. This CDR3 is 11 amino acids long. In germline, CDR1 is SGHRS, CDR2 YFSETQ. The chain's CDR3 is CACSQGNEQFF.

The V call is TRBV14, the J call TRBJ2-1. The CDR3 loop spans 13 amino acids. The germline V gene encodes CDR1 SGHDN and CDR2 FVKESK. The CDR3 protein is CASSPGSYNEQFF.

The V gene is TRBV4-1, the J gene TRBJ2-1; without DNA, the TCRdb call of TRBD2 cannot be checked. Germline V CDR1 and CDR2: MGHRA, YSYEKL. The length of the CDR3 is 19 residues. CDR3 in amino acids: CASSQDLAGGTSSYNEQFF.

The J gene is TRBJ2-1, the V gene TRBV2; lacking DNA, the TRBD2 call made by TCRdb goes unchecked. Germline assignment: CDR1 SNHLY and CDR2 FYNNEI. The CDR3 sequence is 15 residues long. This CDR3 reads CASSRAHSSYNEQFF.

V gene TRBV6-2 or TRBV6-3 combines with J gene TRBJ2-3. Germline CDR1 MNHEY, CDR2 SVGEGT. This CDR3 comprises 13 residues. The CDR3 protein is CASSYARADTQYF.

This chain joins TRBV11-2 and TRBJ2-7; TCRdb's assignment of TRBD1 cannot be checked, as there is no DNA. The CDR3 is 14 residues long. Germline V lookup: CDR1 SGHAT, CDR2 FQNNGV. CDR3 sequence reads: CASSFSGTVPEQYF. The full variable domain, completed using reference TRBV11-2 and TRBJ2-7, is EAGVAQSPRYKIIEKRQSVAFWCNPISGHATLYWYQQILGQGPKLLIQFQNNGVVDDSQLPKDRFSAERLKGVDSTLKIQPAKLEDSAVYLCASSFSGTVPEQYFGPGTRLTVT.

The chain has TRBV7-9 and TRBJ1-2. This CDR3 is built from 13 residues. CDR1 SEHNR and CDR2 FQNEAQ come from the germline V gene (reference sequence). This CDR3 is CASSSETLYGYTF.

V is TRBV28 and J is TRBJ2-3; TCRdb selects TRBD1, and the lack of DNA leaves this call unchecked. Germline V gene data show CDR1 as MDHEN and CDR2 as SYDVKM. CDR3 length: 15 amino acids. The CDR3 here is CASSFGDRRTDTQYF.

J is TRBJ2-2 and V is TRBV5-5; as DNA is missing, the TRBD1 call by TCRdb cannot be tested. The CDR3 is 16 amino acids. Germline V gene sequence: CDR1 SGHKS, CDR2 YYEKEE (reference sequence). CDR3 residues: CASSLYGTENTGELFF.

The gene calls are TRBV9 and TRBJ2-3; TCRdb lists TRBD2, though no DNA is available to test this call. The CDR3 totals 16 residues. Germline loops: CDR1 SGDLS, CDR2 YYNGEE. The chain's CDR3 is CASSVTSGRAADTQYF. Together with reference TRBV9 and TRBJ2-3, the CDR3 gives the full variable domain: DSGVTQTPKHLITATGQRVTLRCSPRSGDLSVYWYQQSLDQGLQFLIQYYNGEERAKGNILERFSAQQFPDLHSELNLSSLELGDSALYFCASSVTSGRAADTQYFGPGTRLTVL.

The rearrangement links TRBV29-1 to TRBJ2-1. This CDR3 contains 13 residues. Germline V lookup: CDR1 SQVTM, CDR2 ANQGSEA. CDR3 loop: CSVDGGSYNEQFF.

This chain connects TRBV5-5 to TRBJ2-7. The CDR3 covers 14 residues. Germline lookup yields CDR1 SGHKS and CDR2 YYEKEE (reference sequence). The CDR3 spells CASSLGAGVYEQYF.

V gene TRBV2 combines with J gene TRBJ2-5; the D call from TCRdb, TRBD2, cannot be confirmed without DNA. The CDR3 is 15 amino acids. Per germline, CDR1 SNHLY and CDR2 FYNNEI. CDR3 protein: CASRGSGGNQETQYF.

This clonotype is identified as medium-sized from frequency. The chain is built from TRBV6-2 or TRBV6-3 and TRBJ2-7; TCRdb reports TRBD1, a call that lacks DNA to check it against. Germline V gene data show CDR1 as MNHEY and CDR2 as SVGEGT. There are 14 residues in the CDR3. The CDR3 loop reads CASSYSTGGYEQYF.

The chain recombines TRBV7-9 with TRBJ2-7; with no DNA, the TCRdb D assignment of TRBD1 cannot be verified. Germline V gives CDR1 SEHNR, CDR2 FQNEAQ (reference sequence). The CDR3 is 14 residues long. CDR3 region: CASSPNFPRYEQYF.

The rearrangement joins TRBV7-2 to TRBJ2-1; the D call from TCRdb, TRBD1, cannot be confirmed without DNA. Germline loops: CDR1 SGHTA, CDR2 FQGNSA. The CDR3 totals 16 residues. The CDR3 loop is CASSTSAPGGYNEQFF.

This sequence joins TRBV6-2 or TRBV6-3 and TRBJ2-2; TCRdb calls TRBD2, which cannot be checked without DNA. The germline V gene encodes CDR1 MNHEY and CDR2 SVGEGT. CDR3 length: 15 amino acids. The CDR3 sequence is CASSTSRTPTGELFF.

V gene TRBV28 combines with J gene TRBJ2-1. CDR1 is MDHEN, CDR2 SYDVKM, per germline. The CDR3 contains 14 residues. The CDR3 protein is CASSLSGTYNEQFF.

The chain combines TRBV19 with TRBJ1-1. This CDR3 comprises 13 residues. Germline V CDR1 and CDR2: LNHDA, SQIVND (reference sequence). CDR3 sequence reads: CASSRPSGTEALF.

V is TRBV7-8 and J is TRBJ2-2; no DNA is available, so the TRBD1 call from TCRdb remains unchecked. The length of the CDR3 is 16 residues. Germline V gene lookup returns CDR1 SGHVS and CDR2 FQNEAQ. The CDR3 protein is CASSLGGGLYTGELFF.

The genes are TRBV20-1 and TRBJ2-4; TCRdb selects TRBD1, and the lack of DNA leaves this call unchecked. Germline lookup yields CDR1 DFQATT and CDR2 SNEGSKA (reference sequence). This CDR3 region has 14 residues. The CDR3 loop is CSASRRIAKNIQYF.

V and J are TRBV7-8 and TRBJ1-1; the TCRdb D gene call, TRBD1, has no DNA to confirm it. The CDR3 is 14 amino acids. Germline lookup yields CDR1 SGHVS and CDR2 FQNEAQ. The CDR3 loop is CASSLWARDTEAFF.

The chain couples TRBV6-2 or TRBV6-3 to TRBJ1-1. Germline loops: CDR1 MNHEY, CDR2 SVGEGT. The CDR3 totals 11 residues. CDR3 residues: CASLENTEAFF.

This clonotype ranks as medium-sized in terms of frequency. This chain links TRBV11-2 with TRBJ2-1; the TRBD2 assignment by TCRdb is unverifiable without DNA. From germline, CDR1 is SGHAT and CDR2 FQNNGV. There are 15 residues in the CDR3. CDR3 amino acids: CASSSLSGGDNEQFF.

The rearrangement uses TRBV4-2 and TRBJ2-3; TCRdb names TRBD1, which stays unverified in the absence of DNA. CDR1 and CDR2 from the germline V gene are LGHNA and YNFKEQ. This CDR3 is 15 amino acids long. The CDR3 sequence is CASSQGGGDTDTQYF.

The V and J genes are TRBV6-2 or TRBV6-3 and TRBJ2-6; the TCRdb D gene call, TRBD1, has no DNA to confirm it. In germline, CDR1 is MNHEY, CDR2 SVGEGT. CDR3 length: 17 residues. The CDR3 region is CASRGTGRVSGANVLTF.

The V and J genes are TRBV25-1 and TRBJ2-2; TCRdb gives TRBD1 as the D gene, but with no DNA this cannot be confirmed. Germline lookup yields CDR1 MGHDK and CDR2 SYGVNS. This CDR3 has 15 amino acids. CDR3 protein: CASKEPRGETGELFF.

The rearrangement uses TRBV6-2 or TRBV6-3 and TRBJ2-3. The germline gives CDR1 MNHEY, CDR2 SVGEGT. This CDR3 contains 13 residues. The CDR3 is CASSWTSTDTQYF.